Presented here are 2 T cell receptor beta chains from one specimen sequenced in a study of Ad26.COV2.S vaccination and SARS-CoV-2 variants. Treatment described: 15 to 20 received Ad26.COV2.S at low or high dose, single or two shots; roughly 5 received placebo; per-sample allocation not given. After the first vaccine or placebo injection, samples were drawn on day 63. Measured with immunoSEQ multiplex PCR; TCRdb has only the in-frame clones, and not every one. The data hold 350,000 to 450,000 clones, with approximately 92% observed a single time. Sample: peripheral blood, taken in a trial of Ad26.COV2.S vaccine versus placebo. These receptors all come from a person between 18 and 59 years old who received the Ad26.COV2.S COVID-19 vaccine or a placebo.

This sequence joins TRBV9 and TRBJ2-1; a weak D match, TRBD2 (5 bases). Trimming took off 0 bases at V and 12 bases at J, with 19 bases between the two ends. The CDR3 extends over 15 amino acids. Germline CDR1 and CDR2: SGDLS and YYNGEE. CDR3 DNA sequence: TGTGCCAGCAGCGTAGAACTAGACCCACCCCTCGGGCAGTTCTTC. As protein: CASSVELDPPLGQFF.

This clone was seen just once. The chain employs TRBV19 and TRBJ2-2, with D uncertain. CDR1 is LNHDA, CDR2 SQIVND, per germline (reference sequence). The ends were cut back, 8 bases at V and 7 bases at J, with 11 bases in the middle. This CDR3 comprises 12 residues. CDR3 loop: CASREPFGELFF. The CDR3 DNA sequence: TGTGCCAGTCGTGAGCCCTTCGGGGAGCTGTTTTTT.